Listed below are T cell receptor beta chains from one sample, sequenced in a study of blood T cells in healthy people across ages. TCRdb redid the calling of the 5' RACE reads with MiXCR, one entry per CDR3 protein. Of approximately 780,000 distinct CDR3 sequences listed, under 30% are singletons. These data were also filed under a second study, of T cells of mothers and their children.

The sequenced sample was blood. These receptors originate from a boy aged 10-17 years in good health. Both conserved end residues are part of each CDR3. D genes are given only for firm matches. For some rows the clone size is stated as once, few or many, or as a class when expanded; others skip it.

-	TRBV6-1	-	TRBJ2-7	TGTGCCAGTCAGGGAGACCTGACCTACGAGCAGTACTTC	CASQGDLTYEQYF
-	TRBV12-3/TRBV12-4	TRBD2	TRBJ2-7	TGTGCCAGCAGGTTGGGACTAGCGGGCGAGCAGTACTTC	CASRLGLAGEQYF
-	TRBV18	-	TRBJ2-7	TGTGCCAGCTCACCACCGGGGGCGGGGGCCGAGCAGTACTTC	CASSPPGAGAEQYF
-	TRBV20-1	-	TRBJ1-2	TGCAGTGCTAGAGGAGGGAGCTTGGGAAACTATGGCTACACCTTC	CSARGGSLGNYGYTF
-	TRBV4-1	-	TRBJ2-5	TGCGCCAGCAGCGCCCTAGCAGGGGGAGTGCGGGAGCAGTACTTC	CASSALAGGVREQYF
-	TRBV7-2	-	TRBJ2-6	TGTGCCAGCAGCTTACGGGGGGCCAACGTCCTGACTTTC	CASSLRGANVLTF
few	TRBV10-1	-	TRBJ2-5	TGCGCCAGCAGTGAGTCGGGGTGGGAGACCCAGTACTTC	CASSESGWETQYF
-	TRBV4-1	TRBD2	TRBJ2-5	TGCGCCAGCAGCCAAGATCTAGCGGGGGGCCAAGAGACCCAGTACTTC	CASSQDLAGGQETQYF
-	TRBV6-5	-	TRBJ2-5	TGTGCCAGCAGTTACTCCCCTGGGCGACGGACAGAGACCCAGTACTTC	CASSYSPGRRTETQYF
-	TRBV29-1	-	TRBJ1-2	TGCAGCGTTGAAAGGGGGGACTATGGCTACACCTTC	CSVERGDYGYTF
few	TRBV20-1	-	TRBJ2-1	TGCAGTGCGTCGTGGGGCAATGAGCAGTTCTTC	CSASWGNEQFF
-	TRBV11-2	TRBD2	TRBJ2-1	TGTGCCAGCAGCTCCCGAACGAGCGGGGGGGGGCAGTTCTTC	CASSSRTSGGGQFF
-	TRBV12-3/TRBV12-4	-	TRBJ2-2	TGTGCCAGCAGTTTTTCCGGGGGGCCTTCGAACACCGGGGAGCTGTTTTTT	CASSFSGGPSNTGELFF
once	TRBV15	-	TRBJ2-7	TGTGCCACCAGCAGAGCGGGGGTCCAGTACGAGCAGTACTTC	CATSRAGVQYEQYF
few	TRBV4-1	-	TRBJ2-1	TGCGCCAGCAGCCAAGGCCCTAGCGTTCGTGCGAATGAGCAGTTCTTC	CASSQGPSVRANEQFF
-	TRBV6-5	TRBD1	TRBJ1-2	TGTGCCACAGGGGGGGCAGGGGTCCCCAACACCTTC	CATGGAGVPNTF
once	TRBV6-5	TRBD2	TRBJ2-5	TGTGCCAGCAGTTACTCCCGACTAGCCCGGAGGGAAGAGACCCAGTACTTC	CASSYSRLARREETQYF
once	TRBV24-1	-	TRBJ2-1	TGTGCCACCCAGGGGTCCGTTTACAATGAGCAGTTCTTC	CATQGSVYNEQFF
few	TRBV20-1	TRBD1	TRBJ2-7	TGCAGTGCTAGAAGGGGGGCGACAGGGGACCAGGGCGAGCAGTACTTC	CSARRGATGDQGEQYF
many	TRBV6-1	TRBD2	TRBJ2-4	TGTGCCAGCAGTGAGGTTACTAGCGGGGGCAAAAACATTCAGTACTTC	CASSEVTSGGKNIQYF